The present T cell receptor beta chain was sequenced within a study of T cell repertoires in cytomegalovirus infection. Turning to the study itself: The authors relied on CMV epitopes, both recently identified HLA-C-restricted and well-studied HLA-B-restricted. Public signatures in TCR beta pointed to CMV infection and matching HLA type.

One entry per CDR3 protein results from TCRdb running MiXCR on the reads. The profile shows hundreds of thousands of distinct CDR3 sequences, roughly 34% of them singletons. V gave up 3 bases and J gave up 1 base, with 6 bases separating them. The CDR3 is 13 residues long. This clonotype was observed many times. Its antigen is not known. Study-level results: Using cumulative public TCR beta family frequency, the authors identified those who carried CMV together with the relevant HLA. Dominating the ex vivo response were TCR beta clonotypes that were CMV-specific and HLA-C-restricted.

This sample comprised cultured PBMCs, obtained from culture after CMV antigen stimulation. The clonotype originates from a human donor in good health (CMV status not recorded). Some clones in this sample may be carry-over from other donors' samples. The V call is TRBV12-3 or TRBV12-4, the J call TRBJ1-2; D remains ambiguous. The CDR3 nucleotides read TGTGCCAGCAGTTTCGGGGATAACTATGGCTACACCTTC. This gives the protein CASSFGDNYGYTF.